These 26 T cell receptor beta chains were sequenced from one sample in a study of cytomegalovirus exposure and HLA in healthy donors. 60 Vbeta and 13 Jbeta primers were used in PCR. Libraries were prepared by immunoSEQ multiplex PCR; TCRdb keeps only in-frame clonotypes and omits some of them. The repertoire consists of some 180,000 clones, with 84% occurring once and the leading ten covering around 1.2%. Sequencing was done on a sample of PBMCs. The source is a girl aged 2 to 10 in good health and CMV-seropositive.

As to this clone: A junction boundary mismatches the germline segment, possibly from a read error. The V and J genes are TRBV7-7 and TRBJ2-1; 10 bases match TRBD2. The CDR3 totals 14 residues. Germline CDR1 is SSHAT and CDR2 is FNYEAQ (reference sequence). The CDR3: CASSQGLAYNEQFF. As DNA, the CDR3 is TGTGCTAGCAGCCAGGGACTAGCGTACAATGAGCAGTTCTTC.

The chain links TRBV7-3 to TRBJ2-3; 9 positions match TRBD1. The CDR3 has 22 residues. The junction had 23 bases not matched to a gene; V was cut back by 4 bases and J by 0 bases. The V gene's germline CDR1 is SGHTA and CDR2 FQGTGA. The DNA for the CDR3 is TGTGCCAGCAGCTCCATACGACACACGGGACAGGGACATATAGATAGCACAGATACGCAGTATTTT. Amino acid sequence: CASSSIRHTGQGHIDSTDTQYF.

The chain employs TRBV19 and TRBJ1-3, with a tentative D call TRBD1 (5 bases). This CDR3 region has 14 residues. The V gene's germline CDR1 is LNHDA and CDR2 SQIVND (reference sequence). The V and J ends lost 3 bases and 4 bases respectively, with 10 bases between them. In nucleotides, the CDR3 is TGTGCCAGTAGTATGGGGCATTCGGGAAACACCATATATTTT. This sequence encodes CASSMGHSGNTIYF.

In this sample, this clone turned up a few times. This sequence joins TRBV6-1 and TRBJ1-1; D unclear. V was clipped by 4 bases and J by 1 base, with 10 bases between them. There are 14 residues in the CDR3. Germline CDR1 MNHNS, CDR2 SASEGT. The CDR3 loop is CASSGETWNTEAFF. The CDR3, as DNA: TGTGCCAGCAGTGGGGAGACCTGGAACACTGAAGCTTTCTTT.

This chain joins TRBV5-1 and TRBJ2-1, with 8 bases identical to TRBD2. The CDR3 is 15 residues long. V was pared by 3 bases and J by 0 bases, with 2 bases of the junction left unmatched. CDR1 and CDR2 from the germline V gene are SGHRS and YFSETQ. The CDR3 DNA sequence: TGCGCCAGCAGCTATACTAGCGGCTCCTACAATGAGCAGTTCTTC. Encoded protein: CASSYTSGSYNEQFF.

The V gene is TRBV20-1, the J gene TRBJ2-3; 7 bases are shared with TRBD2. J lost 10 bases, V lost 6 bases, and 7 bases had no gene match. The CDR3 sequence is 11 residues long. Germline V gene data show CDR1 as DFQATT and CDR2 as SNEGSKA (reference sequence). In nucleotides, the CDR3 is TGCAGTGCACCAGCGGGGCGGTCGCAGTATTTT. The encoded protein is CSAPAGRSQYF.

In nucleotides, the CDR3 is TGTGCCAGCAGTTATTGGCAGGGGGGCGGCTACACCTTC. Protein sequence: CASSYWQGGGYTF. This chain joins TRBV6-5 and TRBJ1-2; 7 positions agree with TRBD1. This CDR3 contains 13 residues. The germline V gene encodes CDR1 MNHEY and CDR2 SVGAGI. V lost 3 bases and J lost 8; bases outside the gene matches: 6.

The V and J genes are TRBV5-6 and TRBJ2-3; TRBD1 matches 9 bases. The V segment lost 1 base and the J segment 7 bases; nucleotides outside the gene matches: 10. Germline CDR1 SGHDT, CDR2 YYEEEE. The CDR3 is 16 amino acids. DNA for the CDR3: TGTGCCAGCAGCTTGCTTCGGACAGGGGTAAGAAATACGCAGTATTTT. Protein product: CASSLLRTGVRNTQYF. The full variable domain, with the rest looked up from reference TRBV5-6 and TRBJ2-3, is DAGVTQSPTHLIKTRGQQVTLRCSPKSGHDTVSWYQQALGQGPQFIFQYYEEEERQRGNFPDRFSGHQFPNYSSELNVNALLLGDSALYLCASSLLRTGVRNTQYFGPGTRLTVL.

Note on this clone: Within the sample, other DNA sequences also encode this same CDR3. The rearrangement joins TRBV9 to TRBJ2-3; 7 bases map to TRBD1. After removal of 4 bases from V and 4 bases from J, the junction contained 9 bases not matched to a gene. The germline gives CDR1 SGDLS, CDR2 YYNGEE. The CDR3 sequence is 15 residues long. The CDR3, as DNA: TGTGCCAGCAGCCCCCGACAGGGCCCCCCAGATACGCAGTATTTT. Protein sequence: CASSPRQGPPDTQYF.

This clone was seen just once. CDR3: CAGTVRNTIYF. CDR3 DNA: TGTGCGGGGACTGTGAGAAACACCATATATTTT. The chain combines TRBV30 with TRBJ1-3, with D perhaps TRBD1 (5 bases). Germline assignment: CDR1 GTSNPN and CDR2 SVGIG (reference sequence). The CDR3 loop spans 11 amino acids.

The chain combines TRBV7-9 with TRBJ2-2; D might be TRBD2 (5 bases). Germline CDR1 reads SEHNR; CDR2 reads FQNEAQ (reference sequence). The germline V and J ends were trimmed by 1 base and 2 bases, with 11 bases remaining between them. The CDR3 runs to 16 residues. The CDR3 DNA reads as TGTGCCAGCAGCTTAGGCGGGCAGCTCAACACCGGGGAGCTGTTTTTT. Translation: CASSLGGQLNTGELFF.

The V and J genes are TRBV28 and TRBJ1-1, with D unclear. Germline V lookup: CDR1 MDHEN, CDR2 SYDVKM. This CDR3 is 13 amino acids long. The ends were cut back, 1 base at V and 1 base at J, with 4 bases in the middle. The CDR3 coding sequence is TGTGCCAGCAGTTTATTCCAGAACACTGAAGCTTTCTTT. It translates to CASSLFQNTEAFF.

The chain recombines TRBV28 with TRBJ2-3; a weak D match, TRBD2 (7 bases). The germline V and J ends were trimmed by 1 base and 2 bases, with 22 bases remaining between them. There are 19 residues in the CDR3. Germline V gene lookup returns CDR1 MDHEN and CDR2 SYDVKM. CDR3 region: CASSLFGRVGGGHTDTQYF. CDR3 nucleotide sequence: TGTGCCAGCAGTTTATTTGGTAGGGTAGGCGGGGGACACACAGATACGCAGTATTTT.

The V gene is TRBV5-1, the J gene TRBJ2-3; 12 bases map to TRBD2. The germline CDR1 and CDR2 sequences are SGHRS and YFSETQ. Trimming cost V 0 bases and J 6 bases; bases outside gene matches: 14. The CDR3 loop spans 19 amino acids. The CDR3 DNA reads as TGCGCCAGCAGCTTGGGGCTAGCGGGAGGGCCAGTCGTTGGGGATACGCAGTATTTT. This codes for CASSLGLAGGPVVGDTQYF.

The chain combines TRBV7-3 with TRBJ1-1; 7 bases fit TRBD1. The junction had 9 bases not matched to a gene; V was cut back by 6 bases and J by 8 bases. Germline CDR1 reads SGHTA; CDR2 reads FQGTGA. The length of the CDR3 is 13 residues. CDR3 residues: CASSTGTVVEAFF. CDR3 nucleotides: TGTGCCAGCAGTACCGGGACAGTCGTCGAAGCTTTCTTT.

The gene calls are TRBV28 and TRBJ1-5, with D possibly TRBD1 on 6 matching bases. Germline lookup yields CDR1 MDHEN and CDR2 SYDVKM. With 7 bases removed from V and 3 bases from J, the gap between germline ends came to 13 bases. This CDR3 has 14 amino acids. Here the CDR3 DNA reads TGTGCCAGCACACCGGGACACAACAATCAGCCCCAGCATTTT. The encoded protein is CASTPGHNNQPQHF.

The chain employs TRBV9 and TRBJ1-2, with D perhaps TRBD1 (5 bases). Deletions cut 2 bases from V and 0 bases from J, with 8 bases between. Germline loops: CDR1 SGDLS, CDR2 YYNGEE. CDR3 length: 14 amino acids. Here the CDR3 DNA reads TGTGCCAGCAGCGTTCAGGGATCTAACTATGGCTACACCTTC. Protein sequence: CASSVQGSNYGYTF.

The V and J genes are TRBV7-3 and TRBJ2-7; possible D gene TRBD1, 5 bases. Trimming stripped 4 bases from V and 5 bases from J, with 12 bases between. CDR1 SGHTA and CDR2 FQGTGA come from the germline V gene. The CDR3 is 13 residues long. The CDR3 DNA follows: TGTGCCAGCAGCTCGCGAAGGGGCGACGAGCAGTACTTC. As protein: CASSSRRGDEQYF. Full variable domain (outside the CDR3, taken from reference TRBV7-3 and TRBJ2-7): GAGVSQTPSNKVTEKGKYVELRCDPISGHTALYWYRQSLGQGPEFLIYFQGTGAADDSGLPNDRFFAVRPEGSVSTLKIQRTERGDSAVYLCASSSRRGDEQYFGPGTRLTVT.

In its sample, this clone was seen a few times. The V gene is TRBV2, the J gene TRBJ1-4; no clear D gene. The CDR3 extends over 11 amino acids. Germline V gives CDR1 SNHLY, CDR2 FYNNEI. Trimming pared 6 bases from V and 6 bases from J, leaving 5 bases between. CDR3 region: CASSEYEKLFF. The CDR3 DNA follows: TGTGCCAGCAGCGAGTATGAAAAACTGTTTTTT.

This clone showed up just once. This chain links TRBV18 with TRBJ1-2; D is uncertain. This CDR3 spans 13 amino acids. V gave up 4 bases and J gave up 5 bases, with 11 bases separating them. CDR1 is KGHSH and CDR2 is LQKENI in the germline V gene. The CDR3 sequence is CASSRGPEYGYTF. In nucleotides, the CDR3 is TGTGCCAGCTCACGCGGCCCGGAGTATGGCTACACCTTC.

This rearrangement joins TRBV11-2 to TRBJ1-1; D gene unclear. Trimming stripped 2 bases from V and 4 bases from J, with 11 bases between. In germline, CDR1 is SGHAT, CDR2 FQNNGV. The CDR3 runs 14 residues. The CDR3 loop reads CASSLIRSSTEAFF. CDR3 DNA sequence: TGTGCCAGCAGCTTAATTCGGTCGAGCACTGAAGCTTTCTTT.

The V and J genes are TRBV28 and TRBJ2-7; tentative D call: TRBD1 (6 bases). CDR1 is MDHEN, CDR2 SYDVKM, per germline. The CDR3 spans 14 residues. V lost 3 bases, J lost 2 bases, and 11 bases lay in between. CDR3: CASSLGHPPYEQYF. CDR3 in DNA: TGTGCCAGCAGTTTGGGACACCCTCCCTACGAGCAGTACTTC.

J is TRBJ2-6 and V is TRBV27; D might be TRBD2 (5 bases). Deletions cut 4 bases from V and 0 bases from J, with 10 bases between. This CDR3 comprises 16 residues. Per the germline V gene, CDR1 is MNHEY and CDR2 is SMNVEV (reference sequence). The CDR3: CASSSPAVSGANVLTF. As DNA, the CDR3 is TGTGCCAGCAGTTCCCCAGCGGTCTCTGGGGCCAACGTCCTGACTTTC.

This clone was observed a single time. The chain couples TRBV7-9 to TRBJ2-7, with D possibly matching TRBD2 (6 bases). The CDR3 is made up of 14 amino acids. The germline gives CDR1 SEHNR, CDR2 FQNEAQ (reference sequence). The ends were cut back, 5 bases at V and 6 bases at J, with 17 bases in the middle. DNA of the CDR3: TGTGCCAGCAGCCGCGAACTGGGGGGTGGCGAGCAGTACTTC. Protein product: CASSRELGGGEQYF.

V and J are TRBV30 and TRBJ2-7; 11 bases agree with TRBD2. With 4 bases clipped from V and 5 bases from J, the junction kept 1 base outside the gene matches. The CDR3 sequence is 12 residues long. CDR1 GTSNPN and CDR2 SVGIG come from the germline V gene (reference sequence). CDR3 nucleotide sequence: TGTGCCTGGACTAGCGGGAGGCACGAGCAGTACTTC. Translated: CAWTSGRHEQYF.

This clone was recorded once. V gene TRBV11-2 combines with J gene TRBJ2-1, with 7 bases aligning to TRBD2. Germline V gives CDR1 SGHAT, CDR2 FQNNGV. The CDR3 is made up of 15 amino acids. With V trimmed by 5 bases and J by 7 bases, 11 bases remained unmatched. CDR3 in amino acids: CASSPRGLADNEQFF. The CDR3 nucleotides read TGTGCCAGCAGCCCGCGTGGGCTAGCGGATAATGAGCAGTTCTTC. The full variable domain, its missing parts supplied by reference TRBV11-2 and TRBJ2-1, is EAGVAQSPRYKIIEKRQSVAFWCNPISGHATLYWYQQILGQGPKLLIQFQNNGVVDDSQLPKDRFSAERLKGVDSTLKIQPAKLEDSAVYLCASSPRGLADNEQFFGPGTRLTVL.